The T cell receptor (beta chain) under discussion was sequenced for a study of blood T cell repertoires in COVID-19. The germline V gene encodes CDR1 MGHRA and CDR2 YSYEKL. The V gene lost 1 base and the J gene lost 2 bases, with 12 bases spanning the gap. The CDR3 extends over 16 amino acids. Authors' processing steps: Cell counts per sample came from amplifying reference gene primers. Sequenced by immunoSEQ multiplex PCR; TCRdb stores in-frame clones only, minus some. V and J calls and clone size are those listed in that table; D and trimming were worked out from the DNA. The sample consists of about 210,000 clones, around 89% of them appearing once.

This receptor was identified in a woman aged 40-49 years with acute or convalescent COVID-19. The chain carries TRBV4-1 and TRBJ1-5; D not resolved. The source material was peripheral blood. The CDR3 region has the DNA TGCGCCAGCAGCCAAGCAGGCGGGAGGGGCAATCAGCCCCAGCATTTT. Encoded protein: CASSQAGGRGNQPQHF.